This TCR beta chain was found in a study of shared clonotypes between healthy human individuals. Study-wide background: The composition of the donors was a couple of women and a few men aged 18 to 49. Regarding the study as a whole: Lower generation probabilities were found for non-shared clonotypes than for those shared by all four donors.

Each of the donors was a healthy adult who was HIV-negative and had not had a recent acute infection or vaccination. As regards this clone: Its antigen is undetermined.

The authors loaded about 200 ng DNA, tens of thousands of T cell genomes, into sorted-subset replicate PCRs. The method was immunoSEQ multiplex PCR; TCRdb's version includes in-frame clones alone and lacks a portion of them. The table has around 370,000 clones, roughly 96% seen once. The CDR3 runs to 14 residues. V was shortened by 9 bases and J by 9 bases, with 21 bases between the two germline ends. Germline loops: CDR1 MNHNS, CDR2 SASEGT. The source is a man between 25 and 39 years old in good health. This chain uses TRBV6-1 with TRBJ2-1, with D maybe TRBD2 (6 bases). What was sequenced was memory CD8+ T cells sorted from blood. The subset was: CD45RO+ cells pooled with CCR7-negative TemRA cells. CDR3 nucleotides: TGTGCCAGTGCCGCGGGGCATAGGGTAGGTGAGCAGTTCTTC. It translates to CASAAGHRVGEQFF.